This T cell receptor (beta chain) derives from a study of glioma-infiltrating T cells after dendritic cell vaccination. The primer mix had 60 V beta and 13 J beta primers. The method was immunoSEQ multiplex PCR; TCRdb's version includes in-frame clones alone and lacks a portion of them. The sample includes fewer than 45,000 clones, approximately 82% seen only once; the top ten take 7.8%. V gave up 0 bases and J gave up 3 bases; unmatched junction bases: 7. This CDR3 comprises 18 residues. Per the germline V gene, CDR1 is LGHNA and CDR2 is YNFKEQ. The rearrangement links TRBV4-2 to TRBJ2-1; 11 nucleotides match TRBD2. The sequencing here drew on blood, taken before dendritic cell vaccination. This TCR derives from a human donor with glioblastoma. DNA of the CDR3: TGTGCCAGCAGCCAAGATAGGCTAGCGGGGGGATACTACAATGAGCAGTTCTTC. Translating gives CASSQDRLAGGYYNEQFF.